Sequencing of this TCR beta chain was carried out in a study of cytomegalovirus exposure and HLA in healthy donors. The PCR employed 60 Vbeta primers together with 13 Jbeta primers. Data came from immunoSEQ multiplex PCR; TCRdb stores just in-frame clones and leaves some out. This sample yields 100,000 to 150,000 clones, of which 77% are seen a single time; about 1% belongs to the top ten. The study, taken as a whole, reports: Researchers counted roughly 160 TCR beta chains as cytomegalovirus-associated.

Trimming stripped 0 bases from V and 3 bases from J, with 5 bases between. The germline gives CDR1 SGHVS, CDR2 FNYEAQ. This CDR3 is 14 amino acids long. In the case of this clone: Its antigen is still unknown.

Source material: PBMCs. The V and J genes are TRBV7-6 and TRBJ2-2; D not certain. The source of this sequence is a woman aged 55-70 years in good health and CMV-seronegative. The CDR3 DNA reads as TGTGCCAGCAGCTTAGCACGGGACACCGGGGAGCTGTTTTTT. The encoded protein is CASSLARDTGELFF.